This record covers a single T cell receptor beta chain. Antigen: not known. TRB cDNA was prepared as libraries by UMI-labeled 5' RACE. From its re-call of the 5' RACE reads, TCRdb lists each CDR3 protein once, without DNA. Its table lists roughly 7,200 distinct CDR3 sequences. The length of the CDR3 is 13 residues. Germline lookup yields CDR1 DFQATT and CDR2 SNEGSKA (reference sequence). This sample is part of a study of CXCR3-negative and CXCR3-positive naive CD8 T cells. Overall study results and limits: Each naive subset displayed comparably high diversity, whereas memory CD8+ cells displayed much lower diversity. Naive cells that were CXCR3-positive had more hydrophobic TRB CDR3s (compared with CXCR3-negative naive cells).

The J gene is TRBJ1-1, the V gene TRBV20-1; TCRdb proposes TRBD1, but this gene call is untestable without DNA. The sample taken for sequencing was naive CXCR3+ CD8+ T cells from blood. Stated subset: CD45RO-CCR7+CD27+CD95- naive CD8+ T cells expressing CXCR3 (TNR3+). This clonotype was obtained from a human donor in good health. Some clones in this sample may be carry-over from other donors' samples. CDR3 in amino acids: CSAEQGLNTEAFF.